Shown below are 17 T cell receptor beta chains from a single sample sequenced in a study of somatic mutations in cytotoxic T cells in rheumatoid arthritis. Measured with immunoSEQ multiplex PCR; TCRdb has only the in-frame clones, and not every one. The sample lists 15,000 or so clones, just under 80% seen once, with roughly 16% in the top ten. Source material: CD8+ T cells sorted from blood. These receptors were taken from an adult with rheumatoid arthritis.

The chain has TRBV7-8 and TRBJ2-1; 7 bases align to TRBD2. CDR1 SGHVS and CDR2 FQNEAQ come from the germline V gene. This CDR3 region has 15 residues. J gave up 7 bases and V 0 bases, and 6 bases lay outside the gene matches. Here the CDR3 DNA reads TGTGCCAGCAGCTTAGCGAAGTTGGGGGGGAATGAGCAGTTCTTC. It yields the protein CASSLAKLGGNEQFF.

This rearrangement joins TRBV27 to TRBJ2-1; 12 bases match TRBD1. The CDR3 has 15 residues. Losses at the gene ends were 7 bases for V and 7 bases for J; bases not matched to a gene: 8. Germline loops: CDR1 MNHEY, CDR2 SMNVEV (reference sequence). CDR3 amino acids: CASIFRDRGQNEQFF. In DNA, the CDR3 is TGTGCCAGCATCTTCCGGGACAGGGGGCAAAATGAGCAGTTCTTC.

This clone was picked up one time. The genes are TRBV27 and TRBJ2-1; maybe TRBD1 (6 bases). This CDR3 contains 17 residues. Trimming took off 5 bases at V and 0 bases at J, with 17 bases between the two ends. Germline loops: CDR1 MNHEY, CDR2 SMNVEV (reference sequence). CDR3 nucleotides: TGTGCCAGCAGTCCCCCGCGACAGGAAAGCTCCTACAATGAGCAGTTCTTC. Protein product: CASSPPRQESSYNEQFF.

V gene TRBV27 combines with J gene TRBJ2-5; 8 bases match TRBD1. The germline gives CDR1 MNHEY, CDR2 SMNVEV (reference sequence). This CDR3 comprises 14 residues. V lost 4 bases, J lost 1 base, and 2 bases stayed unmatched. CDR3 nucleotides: TGTGCCAGCAGTTCCGGACAGGGCCAAGAGACCCAGTACTTC. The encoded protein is CASSSGQGQETQYF.

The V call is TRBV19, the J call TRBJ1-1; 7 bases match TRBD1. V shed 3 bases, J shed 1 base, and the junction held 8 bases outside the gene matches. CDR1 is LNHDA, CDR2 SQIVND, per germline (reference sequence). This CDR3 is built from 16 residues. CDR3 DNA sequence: TGTGCCAGTAGTATTCCCCAACAGGGGCGGAACACTGAAGCTTTCTTT. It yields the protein CASSIPQQGRNTEAFF.

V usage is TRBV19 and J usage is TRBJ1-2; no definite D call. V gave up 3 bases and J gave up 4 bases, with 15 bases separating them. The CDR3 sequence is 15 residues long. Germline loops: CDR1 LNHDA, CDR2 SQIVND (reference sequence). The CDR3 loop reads CASSIISDRFYGYTF. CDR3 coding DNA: TGTGCCAGTAGTATCATTTCGGACCGCTTCTATGGCTACACCTTC.

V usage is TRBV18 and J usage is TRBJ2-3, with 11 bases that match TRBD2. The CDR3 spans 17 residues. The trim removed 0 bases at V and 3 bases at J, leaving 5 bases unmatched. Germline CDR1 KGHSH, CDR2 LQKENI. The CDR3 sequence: CASSPPWLAGGTDTQYF. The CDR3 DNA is TGTGCCAGCTCACCACCGTGGCTAGCGGGGGGTACAGATACGCAGTATTTT.

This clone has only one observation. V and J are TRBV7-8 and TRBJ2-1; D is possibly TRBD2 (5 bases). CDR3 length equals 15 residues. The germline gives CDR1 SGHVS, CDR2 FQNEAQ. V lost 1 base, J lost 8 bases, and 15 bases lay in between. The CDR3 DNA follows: TGTGCCAGCAGCTTAGATGGCAGAGGGTTTGATGAGCAGTTCTTC. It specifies CASSLDGRGFDEQFF.

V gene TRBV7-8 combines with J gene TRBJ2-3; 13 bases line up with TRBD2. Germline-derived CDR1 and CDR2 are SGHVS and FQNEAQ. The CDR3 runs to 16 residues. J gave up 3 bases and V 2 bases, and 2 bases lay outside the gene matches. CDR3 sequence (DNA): TGTGCCAGCAGCTTAACTAGCGGGGGGGCAACAGATACGCAGTATTTT. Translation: CASSLTSGGATDTQYF. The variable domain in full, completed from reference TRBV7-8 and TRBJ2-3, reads GAGVSQSPRYKVAKRGQDVALRCDPISGHVSLFWYQQALGQGPEFLTYFQNEAQLDKSGLPSDRFFAERPEGSVSTLKIQRTQQEDSAVYLCASSLTSGGATDTQYFGPGTRLTVL.

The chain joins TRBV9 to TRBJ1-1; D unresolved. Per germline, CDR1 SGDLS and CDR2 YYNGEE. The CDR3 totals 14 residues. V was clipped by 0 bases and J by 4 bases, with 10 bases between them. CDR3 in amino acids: CASSVEGFGTEAFF. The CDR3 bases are TGTGCCAGCAGCGTAGAAGGGTTTGGCACTGAAGCTTTCTTT.

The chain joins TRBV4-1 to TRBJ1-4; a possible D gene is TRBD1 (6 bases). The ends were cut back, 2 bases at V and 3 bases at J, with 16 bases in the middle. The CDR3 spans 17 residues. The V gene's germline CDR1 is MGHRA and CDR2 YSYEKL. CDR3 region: CASSQSTGMLANEKLFF. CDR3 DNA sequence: TGCGCCAGCAGCCAATCTACAGGGATGTTGGCTAATGAAAAACTGTTTTTT.

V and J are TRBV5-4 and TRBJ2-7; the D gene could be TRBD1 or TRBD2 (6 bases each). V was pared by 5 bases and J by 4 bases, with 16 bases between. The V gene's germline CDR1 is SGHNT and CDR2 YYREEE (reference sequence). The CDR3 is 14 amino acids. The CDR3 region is CASRPEGGGYEQYF. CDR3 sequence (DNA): TGTGCCAGCAGGCCGGAAGGGGGAGGATACGAGCAGTACTTC. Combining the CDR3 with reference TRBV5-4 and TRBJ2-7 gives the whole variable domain ETGVTQSPTHLIKTRGQQVTLRCSSQSGHNTVSWYQQALGQGPQFIFQYYREEENGRGNFPPRFSGLQFPNYSSELNVNALELDDSALYLCASRPEGGGYEQYFGPGTRLTVT.

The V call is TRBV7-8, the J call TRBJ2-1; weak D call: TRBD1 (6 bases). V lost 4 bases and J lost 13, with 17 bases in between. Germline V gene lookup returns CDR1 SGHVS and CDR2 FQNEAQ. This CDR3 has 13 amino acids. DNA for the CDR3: TGTGCCAGCAGCTCGCCCGACAGGCCGGTTCAGTTCTTC. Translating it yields CASSSPDRPVQFF.

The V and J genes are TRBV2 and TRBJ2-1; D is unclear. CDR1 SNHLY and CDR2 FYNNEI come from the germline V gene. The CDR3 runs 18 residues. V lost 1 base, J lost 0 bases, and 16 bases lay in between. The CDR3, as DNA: TGTGCCAGCAGTGAAGATAGTACAGCGAGACGCTCCTACAATGAGCAGTTCTTC. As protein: CASSEDSTARRSYNEQFF.

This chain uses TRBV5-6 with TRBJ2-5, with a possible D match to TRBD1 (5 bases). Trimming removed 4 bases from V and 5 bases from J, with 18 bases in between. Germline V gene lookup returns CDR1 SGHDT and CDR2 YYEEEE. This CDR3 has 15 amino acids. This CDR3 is CASSVGTGLGETQYF. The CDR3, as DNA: TGTGCCAGCAGCGTCGGAACAGGTTTGGGGGAGACCCAGTACTTC. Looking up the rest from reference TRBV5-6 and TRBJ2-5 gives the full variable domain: DAGVTQSPTHLIKTRGQQVTLRCSPKSGHDTVSWYQQALGQGPQFIFQYYEEEERQRGNFPDRFSGHQFPNYSSELNVNALLLGDSALYLCASSVGTGLGETQYFGPGTRLLVL.

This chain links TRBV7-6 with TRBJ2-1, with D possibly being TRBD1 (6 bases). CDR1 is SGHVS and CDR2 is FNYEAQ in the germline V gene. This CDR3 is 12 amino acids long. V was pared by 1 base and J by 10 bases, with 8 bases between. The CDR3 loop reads CASSLGRGEQFF. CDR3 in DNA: TGTGCCAGCAGCTTAGGAAGGGGGGAGCAGTTCTTC.

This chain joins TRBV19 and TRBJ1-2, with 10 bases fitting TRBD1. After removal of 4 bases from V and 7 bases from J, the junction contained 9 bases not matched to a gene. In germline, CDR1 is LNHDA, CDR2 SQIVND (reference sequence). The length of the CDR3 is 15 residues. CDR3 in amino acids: CASSKSRTGGSGYTF. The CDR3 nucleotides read TGTGCCAGTAGTAAATCAAGGACAGGGGGATCTGGCTACACCTTC.